The present T cell receptor beta chain was sequenced within a study of blood T cell repertoires in COVID-19. The J segment lost 4 bases and the V segment lost 6 bases, leaving 9 bases of the junction unmatched. Looked up from germline, CDR1 is SGHTA and CDR2 is FQGNSA. This CDR3 comprises 16 residues. Only in-frame clones appear in the TCRdb table, and some are missing; sequencing was by immunoSEQ multiplex PCR. The sample has 150,000 to 200,000 clones; around 93% are singletons. The chain links TRBV7-2 to TRBJ2-1; TRBD1 matches 10 bases. The source of this sequence is a man aged 30 to 45 with COVID-19, enrolled during active disease. The sequenced sample consisted of peripheral blood. CDR3 coding DNA: TGTGCCAGCAGGGGGGACAGGGGCTCGTCGTACAATGAGCAGTTCTTC. It yields the protein CASRGDRGSSYNEQFF.